Below, 10 T cell receptor beta chains from the same sample are listed, as sequenced in a study of T cells expressing NK-cell markers. Each CDR3 protein gets one entry in TCRdb, which reprocessed the 5' RACE reads and gives no DNA. The sample data list about 380,000 distinct CDR3 sequences. Sequencing was done on a sample of blood T cells: a sorted CD56 or NKG2C T cell subset, CD4+ or CD8+ T cells, or bulk PBMC T cells (not recorded which). These receptors came from a man aged 18 to 70 in good health.

The V and J genes are TRBV28 and TRBJ2-2. CDR3 length: 15 amino acids. CDR1 is MDHEN, CDR2 SYDVKM, per germline. The CDR3 sequence is CASSFGFSYTGELFF.

V gene TRBV6-2 or TRBV6-3 combines with J gene TRBJ2-7; the D call from TCRdb, TRBD1, cannot be confirmed without DNA. The CDR3 is 14 residues long. Per germline, CDR1 MNHEY and CDR2 SVGEGT. CDR3 amino acids: CASSSTGTGREQYF.

The chain is built from TRBV30 and TRBJ1-5. From germline, CDR1 is GTSNPN and CDR2 SVGIG (reference sequence). The CDR3 runs 12 residues. The chain's CDR3 is CAWSGGNQPQHF.

The chain employs TRBV7-7 and TRBJ2-1; TCRdb's D call of TRBD2 is untestable without DNA. Per the germline V gene, CDR1 is SSHAT and CDR2 is FNYEAQ (reference sequence). The CDR3 length is 13 residues. The CDR3 loop is CASSLGLADEQFF. Full variable domain (remainder filled in from reference TRBV7-7 and TRBJ2-1): GAGVSQSPRYKVTKRGQDVTLRCDPISSHATLYWYQQALGQGPEFLTYFNYEAQPDKSGLPSDRFSAERPEGSISTLTIQRTEQRDSAMYRCASSLGLADEQFFGPGTRLTVL.

The chain combines TRBV6-1 with TRBJ2-7; TCRdb selects TRBD1, and the lack of DNA leaves this call unchecked. The CDR3 is made up of 14 amino acids. Germline loops: CDR1 MNHNS, CDR2 SASEGT. CDR3 residues: CASRDPGRSKGQYF.

The V gene is TRBV14, the J gene TRBJ2-5. Germline V gene sequence: CDR1 SGHDN, CDR2 FVKESK. The CDR3 runs to 16 residues. CDR3 amino acids: CASSQGRGPYQETQYF. Full variable domain (missing parts from reference TRBV14 and TRBJ2-5): EAGVTQFPSHSVIEKGQTVTLRCDPISGHDNLYWYRRVMGKEIKFLLHFVKESKQDESGMPNNRFLAERTGGTYSTLKVQPAELEDSGVYFCASSQGRGPYQETQYFGPGTRLLVL.

This chain links TRBV5-1 with TRBJ1-1; the TCRdb D gene call, TRBD1, has no DNA to confirm it. The CDR3 consists of 16 residues. CDR1 and CDR2 (germline): SGHRS, YFSETQ. The CDR3 reads CASRHDRGSRDTEAFF.

V gene TRBV2 combines with J gene TRBJ1-2; TCRdb reports TRBD1, a call that lacks DNA to check it against. The CDR3 length is 13 residues. The germline CDR1 and CDR2 sequences are SNHLY and FYNNEI. Here the CDR3 reads CASTPGQQYGYTF.

The J gene is TRBJ1-5, the V gene TRBV3-1; TCRdb lists TRBD1, though no DNA is available to test this call. The germline V gene encodes CDR1 LGHDT and CDR2 YNNKEL (reference sequence). The CDR3 runs to 15 residues. CDR3 protein: CASSQGQISNQPQHF.

This chain joins TRBV2 and TRBJ2-1; the D gene TCRdb calls, TRBD2, cannot be checked with no DNA. The germline gives CDR1 SNHLY, CDR2 FYNNEI. There are 14 residues in the CDR3. CDR3: CASSTRGGYNEQFF.